Following are 14 T cell receptor beta chains from one sample sequenced in a study of tumor and adjacent non-tumor tissue in lung cancer. No cell sorting was done before RNA was extracted from the tissue. A modified ARM-PCR protocol with three rounds of nested PCR amplified TCRbeta. Each CDR3 protein gets one entry after TCRdb re-called the multiplex PCR reads with MiXCR. The sample lists about 81,000 distinct CDR3 sequences; 55% to 75% were seen once. Sequenced: lung tumor tissue. Receptors originate from a woman between 40 and 55 years old with non-small cell lung cancer.

Comment on this clonotype: This may come from a read error, since a much larger clone is one base off. The chain employs TRBV20-1 and TRBJ2-1; perhaps TRBD2 as D (6 bases). CDR3 length: 14 residues. Per germline, CDR1 DFQATT and CDR2 SNEGSKA (reference sequence). The DNA of the CDR3 is TGCTGTGCTAGGTCCCCGGCGGGGTACAATGAGCAGTTCTTC. Protein sequence: CCARSPAGYNEQFF.

As to this clonotype: A much larger clone is a single base away; this may be a read error. The CDR3 reads CASTQTVVNEQFF. The DNA for the CDR3 is TGTGCCAGCACCCAGACAGTGGTCAATGAGCAGTTCTTC. The chain is built from TRBV6-2 or TRBV6-3 and TRBJ2-1, with D possibly TRBD1 on 5 matching bases. Germline V lookup: CDR1 MNHEY, CDR2 SVGEGT. V lost 7 bases, J lost 6 bases, and 13 bases lay in between. The length of the CDR3 is 13 residues.

Only a few counts were recorded for this clonotype. The genes are TRBV6-6 and TRBJ2-1; perhaps TRBD1 as D (5 bases). The V end lost 2 bases, the J end lost 7 bases, and 12 bases lay between the germline ends. The germline CDR1 and CDR2 sequences are MNHNY and SVGAGI (reference sequence). This CDR3 has 14 residues. CDR3 region: CASSYGAGSNEQFF. In nucleotides, the CDR3 is TGTGCCAGCAGTTACGGGGCCGGGTCAAATGAGCAGTTCTTC.

Details on this clonotype: A much bigger clone sits one base away, suggesting this may be a read error. This chain joins TRBV28 and TRBJ2-7; either TRBD1 or TRBD2 may supply D (5 bases each). The germline V gene encodes CDR1 MDHEN and CDR2 SYDVKM. Trimming stripped 3 bases from V and 3 bases from J, with 9 bases between. This CDR3 is built from 13 residues. The CDR3 DNA follows: TGTGCCAGCAGTTTCAGGGCGGGCTACGAGCAGTACTTC. Translation: CASSFRAGYEQYF.

Comment on this clonotype: The junction and the germline gene differ at one end; a read error may be behind it. The chain uses TRBV6-5 and TRBJ1-1; D might be TRBD1 (5 bases). CDR3 length equals 14 residues. The germline V gene has CDR1 MNHEY and CDR2 SVGAGI. The CDR3 nucleotides are TGTGCCAGCAGTAGCCTGGGACGGGACGCTGAAGCTATCTTT. As protein: CASSSLGRDAEAIF.

To note about this clonotype: Relative to the germline gene, one junction end is altered; a read error may explain this. The chain combines TRBV11-2 with TRBJ1-5, with D possibly being TRBD1 (5 bases). The CDR3 runs 16 residues. Looked up from germline, CDR1 is SGHAT and CDR2 is FQNNGV. CDR3 in DNA: TGTGCCAGCAGCTATGGGGAACAGGATAGCAATCTGCCCCAACATTTT. Translated: CASSYGEQDSNLPQHF.

This clonotype was counted a few times. The V and J genes are TRBV4-1 and TRBJ2-1; no reliable D call. Trimming removed 0 bases from V and 5 bases from J, with 14 bases in between. There are 16 residues in the CDR3. Germline CDR1 reads MGHRA; CDR2 reads YSYEKL. The CDR3 spells CASSQDPRVMDNEQFF. The CDR3 coding sequence is TGCGCCAGCAGCCAAGATCCAAGGGTAATGGACAATGAGCAGTTCTTC.

About this clonotype itself: Its ends do not fully match the called genes, so a read error is possible. The rearrangement links TRBV6-1 to TRBJ1-2; tentative D call: TRBD1 (5 bases). CDR3 size: 17 residues. Germline CDR1 is MNHNS and CDR2 is SASEGT. The CDR3 nucleotides read TGTGCCAGCAGTGAAAGCCCCGGGACCGTATACCCCTATGGTTACACCTTC. Its translation is CASSESPGTVYPYGYTF.

Comment on this clonotype: Its ends do not fully match the called genes, so a read error is possible. The rearrangement uses TRBV6-5 and TRBJ1-2; possibly TRBD1 for D (5 bases). This CDR3 is 15 amino acids long. Germline lookup yields CDR1 MNHEY and CDR2 SVGAGI. The CDR3 spells CDSSYGAGFDYGYTF. The CDR3 DNA follows: TGTGACAGCAGTTACGGGGCAGGGTTTGATTATGGCTACACCTTC.

This clonotype was seen ten or more times. The CDR3 region is CASSPRGGDGSQNIQYF. CDR3 in DNA: TGTGCCAGCAGTCCCCGAGGGGGGGACGGTAGCCAAAACATTCAGTACTTC. The chain joins TRBV7-9 to TRBJ2-4, with a weak D call TRBD2 (7 bases). Trimming cost V 6 bases and J 5 bases, with 23 bases left between them. Germline-derived CDR1 and CDR2 are SEHNR and FQNEAQ (reference sequence). The CDR3 runs to 17 residues.

A note on this clonotype: The conserved closing phenylalanine or tryptophan is absent in this CDR3, likely reflecting a read error. The V and J genes are TRBV11-2 and TRBJ2-5; no firm D call. Germline V gene lookup returns CDR1 SGHAT and CDR2 FQNNGV. The CDR3 runs to 15 residues. The CDR3 coding sequence is TGTACCAGCAGCTTATTCGCTGGGATCCAAGAGACTCAGTACTCC. Its translation is CTSSLFAGIQETQYS.

This clonotype was counted at least ten times. The V and J genes are TRBV28 and TRBJ2-3, with TRBD1 matching over 7 bases. From germline, CDR1 is MDHEN and CDR2 SYDVKM. This CDR3 is 14 amino acids long. V lost 5 bases and J lost 2; bases outside the gene matches: 4. As DNA, the CDR3 is TGTGCCAGCAGTCGGACAGGAATCACAGATACGCAGTATTTT. Translated, it gives CASSRTGITDTQYF.

This clonotype has a handful of counts. V and J are TRBV29-1 and TRBJ2-2; no definite D call. Deletions cut 6 bases from V and 4 bases from J, with 12 bases between. Per the germline V gene, CDR1 is SQVTM and CDR2 is ANQGSEA. The CDR3 covers 13 residues. CDR3 in DNA: TGCAGCGTCGTGTTTGAGATCACCGGGGAGCTGTTTTTT. Translation gives CSVVFEITGELFF.

This clonotype turned up a few times. V usage is TRBV20-1 and J usage is TRBJ2-5; D unclear. Germline lookup yields CDR1 DFQATT and CDR2 SNEGSKA (reference sequence). CDR3 length: 12 amino acids. Trimming took 5 bases from V and 4 from J, leaving 11 bases between them. In nucleotides, the CDR3 is TGCAGTGCTCCCGACATTATAGAGACCCAGTACTTC. This encodes CSAPDIIETQYF.